Listed below are T cell receptor beta chains from one sample, sequenced in a study of blood T cell repertoires in COVID-19. Only in-frame clones appear in the TCRdb table, and some are missing; sequencing was by immunoSEQ multiplex PCR. The sample has approximately 180,000 clones, 85% to 90% seen once; the top ten hold 4% to 5.5%. Sequencing was performed on peripheral blood. Receptors originate from a human donor in a cohort sampled during active COVID-19. Both conserved end residues are part of each CDR3.

CDR3aa: CASTQRGVYGYTF; v_gene: TRBV19; j_gene: TRBJ1-2
CDR3aa: CASSLATSTSNTDTQYF; v_gene: TRBV7-6; j_gene: TRBJ2-3
CDR3aa: CASSPLRTENTEAFF; v_gene: TRBV18; j_gene: TRBJ1-1
CDR3aa: CATSDRTGNNQPQHF; v_gene: TRBV24-1; j_gene: TRBJ1-5
CDR3aa: CAARAGGFTDTQYF; v_gene: TRBV10-3; j_gene: TRBJ2-3
CDR3aa: CASSKGQGINQPQHF; v_gene: TRBV10-2; j_gene: TRBJ1-5
CDR3aa: CASSFHTGVNTEAFF; v_gene: TRBV27; j_gene: TRBJ1-1
CDR3aa: CASSSGLGMETQYF; v_gene: TRBV5-1; j_gene: TRBJ2-5
CDR3aa: CASSLLGAFGPSYSPLHF; v_gene: TRBV27; j_gene: TRBJ1-6
CDR3aa: CASSPNPGTNTGELFF; v_gene: TRBV4-2; j_gene: TRBJ2-2
CDR3aa: CASSHRENQPQHF; v_gene: TRBV23-1; j_gene: TRBJ1-5
CDR3aa: CASSPSGQIGTQYF; v_gene: TRBV7-9; j_gene: TRBJ2-5
CDR3aa: CASSIDTGRAGYNEQFF; v_gene: TRBV19; j_gene: TRBJ2-1
CDR3aa: CASSQPRVLDNEQFF; v_gene: TRBV4-1; j_gene: TRBJ2-1
CDR3aa: CASGQDAGQPQHF; v_gene: TRBV11-2; j_gene: TRBJ1-5
CDR3aa: CASSVGPNQPQHF; v_gene: TRBV9; j_gene: TRBJ1-5
CDR3aa: CASSGSGPQETQYF; v_gene: TRBV4-2; j_gene: TRBJ2-5
CDR3aa: CASSLTFSRSSYEQYF; v_gene: TRBV7-2; j_gene: TRBJ2-7
CDR3aa: CASSPEAGAGANVLTF; v_gene: TRBV18; j_gene: TRBJ2-6
CDR3aa: CASSVEGGQPQHF; v_gene: TRBV2; j_gene: TRBJ1-5
CDR3aa: CATSDPRDSGPYEQYF; v_gene: TRBV24-1; j_gene: TRBJ2-7
CDR3aa: CASMGWGGTGDLQETQYF; v_gene: TRBV2; j_gene: TRBJ2-5
CDR3aa: CASSDYRRYGYTF; v_gene: TRBV6-4; j_gene: TRBJ1-2
CDR3aa: CARRPSSGSYEQYF; v_gene: TRBV2; j_gene: TRBJ2-7